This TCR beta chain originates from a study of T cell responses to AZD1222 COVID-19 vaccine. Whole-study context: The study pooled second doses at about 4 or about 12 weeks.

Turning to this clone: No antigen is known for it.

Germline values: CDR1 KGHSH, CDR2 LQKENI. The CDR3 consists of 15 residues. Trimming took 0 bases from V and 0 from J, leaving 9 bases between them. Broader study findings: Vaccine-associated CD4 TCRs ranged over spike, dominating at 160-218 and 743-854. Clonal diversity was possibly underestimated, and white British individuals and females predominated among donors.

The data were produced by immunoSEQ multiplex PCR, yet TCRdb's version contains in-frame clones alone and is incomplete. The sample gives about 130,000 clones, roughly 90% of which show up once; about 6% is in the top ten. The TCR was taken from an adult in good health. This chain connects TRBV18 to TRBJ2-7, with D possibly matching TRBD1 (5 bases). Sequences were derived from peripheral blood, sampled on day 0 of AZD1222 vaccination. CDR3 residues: CASSPPGPYSYEQYF. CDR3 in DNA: TGTGCCAGCTCACCACCGGGGCCCTACTCCTACGAGCAGTACTTC.